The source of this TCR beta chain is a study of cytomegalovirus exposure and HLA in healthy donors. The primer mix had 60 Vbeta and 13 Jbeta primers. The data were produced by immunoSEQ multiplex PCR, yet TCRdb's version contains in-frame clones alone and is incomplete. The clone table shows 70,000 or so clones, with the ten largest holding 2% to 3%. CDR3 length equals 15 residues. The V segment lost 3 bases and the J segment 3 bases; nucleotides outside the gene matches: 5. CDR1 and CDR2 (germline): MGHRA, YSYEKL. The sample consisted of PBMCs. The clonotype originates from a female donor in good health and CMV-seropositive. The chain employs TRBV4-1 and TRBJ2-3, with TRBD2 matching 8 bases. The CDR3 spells CASSHGTSGTDTQYF. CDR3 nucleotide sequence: TGCGCCAGCAGCCATGGCACTAGCGGAACAGATACGCAGTATTTT.